The clone carrying this TCR beta chain was counted many times. What it recognizes is unknown. The CDR3 consists of 15 residues. CDR1 and CDR2 (germline): SGHTA, FQGNSA. V lost 3 bases to trimming and J lost 2 bases; unmatched junction nucleotides: 4. Unique molecular identifiers were affixed to single, distinct cDNA molecules. TCRdb reanalysed the 5' RACE reads using MiXCR and keeps one entry per CDR3 protein. The table lists tens of thousands of distinct CDR3 sequences, around 5.6% of them singletons. This sample was included in a study of early T cells in non-severe SARS-CoV-2 infection. Study details: Whole-blood bulk RNA, unsorted, was sequenced, and chains were unpaired. Study-wide results and limits: CD4 and private specificities were missed by VDJdb matching, which favored anti-spike CD8 responses.

Material: whole blood. V and J are TRBV7-2 and TRBJ2-7, with 10 bases matching TRBD1. This clonotype originated in an adult who was a healthcare worker with PCR-confirmed SARS-CoV-2 infection or an uninfected control (not recorded which). CDR3 residues: CASSFSGTGAYEQYF. In DNA form, the CDR3 reads TGTGCCAGCAGCTTCTCCGGGACAGGGGCCTACGAGCAGTACTTC.